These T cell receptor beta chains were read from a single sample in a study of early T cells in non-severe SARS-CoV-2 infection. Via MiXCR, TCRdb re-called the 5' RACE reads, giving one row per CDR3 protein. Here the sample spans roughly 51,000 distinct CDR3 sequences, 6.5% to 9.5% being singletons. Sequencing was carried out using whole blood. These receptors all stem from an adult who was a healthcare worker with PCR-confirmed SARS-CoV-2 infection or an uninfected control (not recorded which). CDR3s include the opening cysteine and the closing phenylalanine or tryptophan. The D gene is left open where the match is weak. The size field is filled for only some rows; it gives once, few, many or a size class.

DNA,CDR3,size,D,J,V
TGTGCCAGCAGCCCCAGGACAGGGAGCACCGGGGAGCTGTTTTTT,CASSPRTGSTGELFF,many,TRBD1,TRBJ2-2,TRBV3-1
TGTGCCAGCAGTGCAAGCGGCCCAGGCGAGCAGTACTTC,CASSASGPGEQYF,few,-,TRBJ2-7,TRBV2
TGTGCCTGGGGGACAGGGGCGCTTGGTTCACCCCTCCACTTT,CAWGTGALGSPLHF,many,TRBD1,TRBJ1-6,TRBV30
TGTGCCAGCAGTTACTCTTTCGCGGGGCCAACAGATACGCAGTATTTT,CASSYSFAGPTDTQYF,few,-,TRBJ2-3,TRBV6-2/TRBV6-3
TGTGCCAGTAGTATAGTCTTACATTTTTCACCTGGAGGCAATCAGCCCCAGCATTTT,CASSIVLHFSPGGNQPQHF,-,-,TRBJ1-5,TRBV19
TGCAGTGCTATTTCACCTTGGACTAAAGAGACCCAGTACTTC,CSAISPWTKETQYF,few,-,TRBJ2-5,TRBV20-1
TGTGCCTCCCTCGACAGGGCCAATGAGCAGTTCTTC,CASLDRANEQFF,many,TRBD1,TRBJ2-1,TRBV30
TGTGCCAGCAGCGCGACAGGGGGCGGCAATCAGCCCCAGCATTTT,CASSATGGGNQPQHF,few,TRBD1,TRBJ1-5,TRBV6-1
TGTGCCAGCAGTTTAATGTCAGAAACCTCCTACGAGCAGTACTTC,CASSLMSETSYEQYF,few,-,TRBJ2-7,TRBV27
TGTGCCAGCAGTTTCACTAGCGGTCGCACAGATACGCAGTATTTT,CASSFTSGRTDTQYF,medium-sized,TRBD2,TRBJ2-3,TRBV27
TGTGCCAGCAGTCAGGGGTTGGGTGGCTACACCTTC,CASSQGLGGYTF,many,-,TRBJ1-2,TRBV12-3/TRBV12-4
TGTGCCAGCAGCTGGGGACAGGGAGTCAATGAGCAGTTCTTC,CASSWGQGVNEQFF,many,TRBD1,TRBJ2-1,TRBV5-4
TGCGCCAGCAGCCAAGAAAGGGGGGGCCTCTACAATGAGCAGTTCTTC,CASSQERGGLYNEQFF,few,-,TRBJ2-1,TRBV4-1
TGTGCCAGCAGTCCCGGGACAGGGGACGACTCCTACAATGAGCAGTTCTTC,CASSPGTGDDSYNEQFF,few,TRBD1,TRBJ2-1,TRBV2
TGTGCCAGTAACAACAGGGACGGTCATGGCTACACCTTC,CASNNRDGHGYTF,many,-,TRBJ1-2,TRBV19
TGTGCCAGCAGTTTGGCGAGGAACACCGGGGAGCTGTTTTTT,CASSLARNTGELFF,few,-,TRBJ2-2,TRBV27
TGCAGTGCTAGAGACAAGTTGGGTAATGAGCAGTTCTTC,CSARDKLGNEQFF,many,-,TRBJ2-1,TRBV20-1
TGTGCCAGCAGTCGGGGACTAGCCCAAGAGACCCAGTACTTC,CASSRGLAQETQYF,many,TRBD2,TRBJ2-5,TRBV2
TGTGCCAGCAGCGGGGACGGCAGCATGAACACTGAAGCTTTCTTT,CASSGDGSMNTEAFF,-,-,TRBJ1-1,TRBV7-2
TGTGCCAGCAGTAGGGGAGGTTCACCCCTCCACTTT,CASSRGGSPLHF,few,-,TRBJ1-6,TRBV28
TGTGCCAGCAGTCAATACGGGGACAGGGACGAGACAAAACTGTTTTTT,CASSQYGDRDETKLFF,few,TRBD1,TRBJ1-4,TRBV27
TGTGCCAGCAGCTTAGGAGGGTCTTTGTCCAAAAACATTCAGTACTTC,CASSLGGSLSKNIQYF,few,-,TRBJ2-4,TRBV7-2
TGCAGTGCTAGGGGGCGGGGCACAGATACGCAGTATTTT,CSARGRGTDTQYF,many,-,TRBJ2-3,TRBV20-1
TGTGCCAGCAGAATTACTAGCGGGGGGGCCTTTGACAAAAACATTCAGTACTTC,CASRITSGGAFDKNIQYF,many,TRBD2,TRBJ2-4,TRBV2